The 14 T cell receptor beta chains listed next were all sequenced from one sample in a study of T cell repertoires in cytomegalovirus infection. These TCRs' antigens remain unknown. TCRdb analysed the reads with MiXCR anew, one entry per CDR3 protein. The sample lists 650,000 to 850,000 distinct CDR3 sequences, 29% occurring once. Sequenced here: cultured CD8+ T cells from PBMCs, sampled from culture after CMV antigen stimulation. The receptors were gathered from a human donor in good health (CMV status not recorded). Some clones in this sample may be carry-over from other donors' samples.

The gene calls are TRBV12-3 or TRBV12-4 and TRBJ1-3; D call uncertain. CDR3 size: 16 residues. The V end lost 6 bases, the J end lost 0 bases, and 15 bases lay between the germline ends. DNA of the CDR3: TGTGCCAGCAGGGCATTCCAGTATTTCTCTGGAAACACCATATATTTT. Protein sequence: CASRAFQYFSGNTIYF.

This clonotype is a singleton in its sample. This rearrangement joins TRBV29-1 to TRBJ2-7, with a possible D match to TRBD1 (6 bases). Trimming left V 6 bases short and J 3 bases short, with 9 bases between. The CDR3 totals 11 residues. The germline V gene encodes CDR1 SQVTM and CDR2 ANQGSEA. The CDR3 spells CSVPQGYEQYF. Written as DNA, the CDR3 is TGCAGCGTCCCACAGGGCTACGAGCAGTACTTC.

The chain has TRBV6-5 and TRBJ1-1, with TRBD1 identical over 9 bases. The germline V gene has CDR1 MNHEY and CDR2 SVGAGI. V lost 10 bases, J lost 1 base, and 13 bases stayed unmatched. The CDR3 extends over 16 amino acids. The CDR3 nucleotides are TGTGCCACCCTCACAGGGGGCGCGAAGAGGAACACTGAAGCTTTCTTT. Its protein is CATLTGGAKRNTEAFF.

This clonotype was picked up a small number of times. V is TRBV25-1 and J is TRBJ2-1; D ambiguous. Trimming cost V 4 bases and J 8 bases, with 12 bases left between them. The CDR3 totals 13 residues. Germline V gene lookup returns CDR1 MGHDK and CDR2 SYGVNS. The DNA for the CDR3 is TGTGCCAGCAGTGGGAAGGAAGGGTATGAGCAGTTCTTC. Translated: CASSGKEGYEQFF.

This clonotype was observed many times. The chain employs TRBV7-2 and TRBJ1-2; D is undetermined. CDR3 length equals 16 residues. The V end was cut by 8 bases, the J end by 0 bases, with 19 bases between. Germline values: CDR1 SGHTA, CDR2 FQGNSA. The CDR3 sequence: CASAFRTETTNYGYTF. In DNA form, the CDR3 reads TGTGCCAGCGCTTTCCGTACGGAGACCACTAACTATGGCTACACCTTC.

The chain employs TRBV29-1 and TRBJ2-5; 7 positions agree with TRBD1. Germline-derived CDR1 and CDR2 are SQVTM and ANQGSEA. Trimming took 7 bases from V and 3 from J; bases not matched to a gene: 14. The CDR3 runs to 15 residues. The CDR3 protein is CSAPDRTETKETQYF. CDR3 bases: TGCAGCGCGCCGGACAGGACCGAAACAAAAGAGACCCAGTACTTC.

The rearrangement uses TRBV5-6 and TRBJ2-3; D is possibly TRBD1 (5 bases). This CDR3 is built from 16 residues. With 2 bases removed from V and 0 bases from J, the gap between germline ends came to 13 bases. Germline values: CDR1 SGHDT, CDR2 YYEEEE. CDR3 region: CASSLLTETSTDTQYF. DNA of the CDR3: TGTGCCAGCAGCTTACTGACAGAAACAAGCACAGATACGCAGTATTTT.

The rearrangement uses TRBV19 and TRBJ2-7; the match to TRBD2 covers 7 bases. Germline assignment: CDR1 LNHDA and CDR2 SQIVND (reference sequence). The CDR3 totals 14 residues. V trimming: 3 bases; J trimming: 5 bases; junction bases outside the gene matches: 7. The CDR3, as DNA: TGTGCCAGTAGTATGAGCGGGGCCCCCCACGAGCAGTACTTC. The encoded protein is CASSMSGAPHEQYF.

The V call is TRBV25-1, the J call TRBJ1-1; D might be TRBD1 (5 bases). V was trimmed by 3 bases and J by 6 bases, leaving 11 bases between them. CDR3 size: 13 residues. Germline V gene data show CDR1 as MGHDK and CDR2 as SYGVNS. Written as DNA, the CDR3 is TGTGCCAGCAGTGATGTCGGGGCCGCTGAAGCTTTCTTT. Translating gives CASSDVGAAEAFF.

The rearrangement joins TRBV7-6 to TRBJ1-3; no definite D call. Germline V lookup: CDR1 SGHVS, CDR2 FNYEAQ. V was cut by 4 bases and J by 7 bases, with 5 bases left in between. The length of the CDR3 is 11 residues. The CDR3 loop reads CASSSPNTIYF. The DNA for the CDR3 is TGTGCCAGCAGCTCGCCTAACACCATATATTTT.

This clonotype has only a few counts. This chain uses TRBV14 with TRBJ1-2; the D gene is possibly TRBD1 (6 bases). The CDR3 consists of 13 residues. Germline CDR1 and CDR2: SGHDN and FVKESK. Trimming left V 6 bases short and J 3 bases short, with 11 bases between. CDR3 DNA sequence: TGTGCCAGCAGTCATCGGACAGACTATGGCTACACCTTC. Its translation: CASSHRTDYGYTF.

V usage is TRBV9 and J usage is TRBJ2-3; D perhaps matches TRBD2 (6 bases). With 4 bases removed from V and 6 bases from J, the gap between germline ends came to 18 bases. Germline CDR1 reads SGDLS; CDR2 reads YYNGEE. This CDR3 comprises 15 residues. For the CDR3, the DNA is TGTGCCAGCAGCTCGTGGACTCGTCGGGGGGATACGCAGTATTTT. Translated: CASSSWTRRGDTQYF.

This clonotype was found many times. DNA of the CDR3: TGTGCCAGCAGCCCCCCCTCCGTAGATACGCAGTATTTT. It translates to CASSPPSVDTQYF. The chain is built from TRBV7-9 and TRBJ2-3; no clear D. The CDR3 sequence is 13 residues long. From germline, CDR1 is SEHNR and CDR2 FQNEAQ (reference sequence). Trimming left V 5 bases short and J 5 bases short, with 11 bases between.

This clonotype was seen a handful of times. The rearrangement joins TRBV7-6 to TRBJ2-5; perhaps TRBD1 as D (6 bases). The germline CDR1 and CDR2 sequences are SGHVS and FNYEAQ. There are 18 residues in the CDR3. V shed 3 bases and J shed 4 bases, with 24 bases lying between them. For the CDR3, the DNA is TGTGCCAGCAGCTTCTTACATCCCGGGACAAAAGACGGAGAGACCCAGTACTTC. Translated, it gives CASSFLHPGTKDGETQYF.